Each of the 13 T cell receptor beta chains below was sequenced from the same sample in a study of blood T cell repertoires in COVID-19. The data were produced by immunoSEQ multiplex PCR, yet TCRdb's version contains in-frame clones alone and is incomplete. In the table there are about 66,000 clones, approximately 90% of which are singletons. The source material was peripheral blood. The source is a woman aged 70-85 years with acute or convalescent COVID-19.

This sequence joins TRBV7-9 and TRBJ1-3; D remains ambiguous. The CDR3 has 15 residues. In germline, CDR1 is SEHNR, CDR2 FQNEAQ (reference sequence). V gave up 2 bases and J gave up 4 bases, with 12 bases separating them. The CDR3 region is CASSLSRMRGNTIYF. CDR3 coding DNA: TGTGCCAGCAGCTTATCGAGAATGAGGGGAAACACCATATATTTT.

J is TRBJ2-2 and V is TRBV6-2 or TRBV6-3; D might be TRBD2 (6 bases). Germline V gene data show CDR1 as MNHEY and CDR2 as SVGEGT. The CDR3 has 17 amino acids. V lost 0 bases, J lost 1 base, and 12 bases lay in between. In DNA form, the CDR3 reads TGTGCCAGCAGTTACTCGTGGGGGGTGTTGAACACCGGGGAGCTGTTTTTT. Translating it yields CASSYSWGVLNTGELFF.

The chain uses TRBV4-3 and TRBJ2-2, with D unclear. The V gene lost 0 bases and the J gene lost 0 bases, with 11 bases spanning the gap. The CDR3 is 17 residues long. CDR1 and CDR2 (germline): LGHNA, YSLEER. For the CDR3, the DNA is TGCGCCAGCAGCCAAGATCCAGGTTTCGCGAACACCGGGGAGCTGTTTTTT. It codes for CASSQDPGFANTGELFF.

This clone is a singleton in its sample. The genes are TRBV5-3 and TRBJ1-1; a weak D match, TRBD1 (5 bases). TRBV5-3 belongs to the ORF category, with a function that is uncertain. The CDR3 has 14 residues. Trimming took 4 bases from V and 1 from J, leaving 11 bases between them. The CDR3 DNA reads TGTGCCAGAAGCCGCGGACACCCGAACACTGAAGCTTTCTTT. It yields the protein CARSRGHPNTEAFF.

The chain links TRBV28 to TRBJ1-2; a possible D gene is TRBD1 (5 bases). This CDR3 is built from 15 residues. Germline V lookup: CDR1 MDHEN, CDR2 SYDVKM. With 4 bases removed from V and 4 bases from J, the gap between germline ends came to 16 bases. The CDR3 loop reads CASSSLPTAIYGYTF. CDR3 nucleotides: TGTGCCAGCAGTTCCCTTCCGACAGCAATCTATGGCTACACCTTC.

J is TRBJ1-1 and V is TRBV28; TRBD1 might be the D (6 bases). Germline values: CDR1 MDHEN, CDR2 SYDVKM. There are 18 residues in the CDR3. The ends were cut back, 1 base at V and 2 bases at J, with 20 bases in the middle. The CDR3 nucleotides are TGTGCCAGCAGTTTATATGGCAGGTGGGGGCACCCAAACACTGAAGCTTTCTTT. As protein: CASSLYGRWGHPNTEAFF. The variable domain in full, with the rest retrieved from reference TRBV28 and TRBJ1-1, is DVKVTQSSRYLVKRTGEKVFLECVQDMDHENMFWYRQDPGLGLRLIYFSYDVKMKEKGDIPEGYSVSREKKERFSLILESASTNQTSMYLCASSLYGRWGHPNTEAFFGQGTRLTVV.

V usage is TRBV30 and J usage is TRBJ1-4, with D unresolved. The V end lost 2 bases, the J end lost 10 bases, and 17 bases lay between the germline ends. CDR1 is GTSNPN, CDR2 SVGIG, per germline (reference sequence). This CDR3 spans 14 amino acids. CDR3 nucleotides: TGTGCCTGGAGTATCTCACCCTCCAGAGGAAAACTGTTTTTT. Protein product: CAWSISPSRGKLFF.

The V call is TRBV7-9, the J call TRBJ2-7, with D possibly matching TRBD1 (5 bases). The CDR3 length is 17 residues. V was clipped by 2 bases and J by 7 bases, with 24 bases between them. Germline V gives CDR1 SEHNR, CDR2 FQNEAQ (reference sequence). The CDR3 sequence: CASSLLGVRGGPGEQYF. DNA for the CDR3: TGTGCCAGCAGCTTACTGGGTGTTAGGGGTGGACCGGGTGAGCAGTACTTC.

The chain couples TRBV19 to TRBJ1-6; 8 bases are shared with TRBD1. This CDR3 comprises 14 residues. V was clipped by 4 bases and J by 7 bases; unmatched bases: 3. Looked up from germline, CDR1 is LNHDA and CDR2 is SQIVND (reference sequence). The CDR3 sequence is CASSTRQGNSPLHF. CDR3 bases: TGTGCCAGTAGTACTCGACAGGGGAATTCACCCCTCCACTTT.

In its sample, this clone was seen once. V and J are TRBV7-9 and TRBJ1-1; perhaps TRBD1 as D (5 bases). The CDR3 loop spans 16 amino acids. V was shortened by 1 base and J by 5 bases, with 17 bases between the two germline ends. Germline V gives CDR1 SEHNR, CDR2 FQNEAQ (reference sequence). The CDR3 coding sequence is TGTGCCAGCAGCTTAGGAGAGTGGGGTAAGGGGACTGAAGCTTTCTTT. Its protein is CASSLGEWGKGTEAFF.

The chain recombines TRBV6-5 with TRBJ2-7, with TRBD2 matching 10 bases. The junction had 1 base not matched to a gene; V was cut back by 2 bases and J by 0 bases. The germline V gene encodes CDR1 MNHEY and CDR2 SVGAGI. There are 15 residues in the CDR3. CDR3 in amino acids: CASSYRTSGSYEQYF. CDR3 coding DNA: TGTGCCAGCAGTTACCGGACTAGCGGCTCCTACGAGCAGTACTTC.

This clone was picked up one time. The chain links TRBV3-1 (or the pseudogene TRBV3-2) to TRBJ1-1; 7 bases match TRBD1. CDR3 size: 16 residues. Germline CDR1 LGHDT, CDR2 YNNKEL (reference sequence). With 0 bases clipped from V and 6 bases from J, the junction kept 10 bases outside the gene matches. CDR3 nucleotide sequence: TGTGCCAGCAGCCAAGATTGGCAGGGGGGCCAGGCTGAAGCTTTCTTT. Its translation: CASSQDWQGGQAEAFF.

The chain is built from TRBV9 and TRBJ1-3, with D perhaps matching TRBD1 (6 bases). CDR1 is SGDLS, CDR2 YYNGEE, per germline. Trimming stripped 0 bases from V and 4 bases from J, with 8 bases between. CDR3 length: 14 residues. The CDR3 DNA sequence: TGTGCCAGCAGCGTAGAGGGGGAAGGAAACACCATATATTTT. It codes for CASSVEGEGNTIYF.